The 17 T cell receptor beta chains below all came from one sample that was sequenced in a study of T-cell memory formation after mild COVID-19. TCRdb reprocessed the 5' RACE reads with MiXCR, giving one entry per CDR3 protein. The data hold 300,000 to 400,000 distinct CDR3 sequences, with about an eighth observed a single time. What was sequenced was PBMCs or a T cell subset sorted from them (not recorded which). Receptor source: a man between 18 and 35 years old who had mild COVID-19 (a few samples of this study predate the infection). Cell type and time point are not known.

This clonotype occurred a few times. The rearrangement uses TRBV3-1 and TRBJ2-1, with D possibly called TRBD1 or TRBD2 (5 bases each). Trimming pared 4 bases from V and 7 bases from J, leaving 20 bases between. CDR3 length: 16 amino acids. Germline lookup yields CDR1 LGHDT and CDR2 YNNKEL (reference sequence). The CDR3 coding sequence is TGTGCCAGCAGCCCGTTGGGGGTCTCGGTAATAAATGAGCAGTTCTTC. Residues: CASSPLGVSVINEQFF.

The chain joins TRBV6-4 to TRBJ2-4; a weak D match, TRBD2 (5 bases). There are 14 residues in the CDR3. V was pared by 8 bases and J by 7 bases, with 18 bases between. Germline V gene lookup returns CDR1 MRHNA and CDR2 SNTAGT. The CDR3 DNA reads as TGTGCCAGCCAGCGCATGACTAATGGGAACATTCAGTACTTC. As protein: CASQRMTNGNIQYF.

Ten or more counts support this clonotype. V is TRBV4-1 and J is TRBJ1-1, with D uncertain. Trimming took 1 base from V and 1 from J, leaving 13 bases between them. This CDR3 region has 16 residues. CDR1 and CDR2 from the germline V gene are MGHRA and YSYEKL. This chain's CDR3 is CASSQALLLGNTEAFF. The CDR3 bases are TGCGCCAGCAGCCAAGCGTTACTCCTCGGGAACACTGAAGCTTTCTTT.

This clonotype was detected only a few times. The chain joins TRBV7-9 to TRBJ1-1; TRBD1 matches at 9 bases. This CDR3 region has 14 residues. Germline V gene sequence: CDR1 SEHNR, CDR2 FQNEAQ (reference sequence). Losses at the gene ends were 5 bases for V and 6 bases for J; bases not matched to a gene: 7. CDR3 sequence reads: CASSGTGGRAEAFF. CDR3 coding DNA: TGTGCCAGCAGCGGTACAGGGGGCAGGGCTGAAGCTTTCTTT.

This clonotype was detected only a few times. The chain has TRBV7-2 and TRBJ1-2; a possible D gene is TRBD1 (5 bases). The CDR3 contains 16 residues. Germline V gene lookup returns CDR1 SGHTA and CDR2 FQGNSA. Deletions cut 5 bases from V and 1 base from J, with 17 bases between. The DNA of the CDR3 is TGTGCCAGCAGCACCACAGGCGGACGGTTTAACTATGGCTACACCTTC. Protein product: CASSTTGGRFNYGYTF.

V is TRBV4-2 and J is TRBJ2-3; D is possibly TRBD1 (6 bases). Trimming cost V 8 bases and J 6 bases, with 21 bases left between them. The CDR3 has 15 residues. Germline values: CDR1 LGHNA, CDR2 YNFKEQ. Here the CDR3 DNA reads TGTGCCAGCTCCCAGGGGCCTTCGGTGAGCGATACGCAGTATTTT. It yields the protein CASSQGPSVSDTQYF.

This clonotype was seen a handful of times. The DNA of the CDR3 is TGTGCCAGCAGCTCCTTGGGGCGGGCAGATACGCAGTATTTT. As protein: CASSSLGRADTQYF. V is TRBV7-3 and J is TRBJ2-3, with D possibly being TRBD1 or TRBD2 (5 bases each). V dropped 4 bases and J dropped 4 bases, with 12 bases sitting between them. Germline lookup yields CDR1 SGHTA and CDR2 FQGTGA. CDR3 size: 14 residues.

V is TRBV4-1 and J is TRBJ2-1; D perhaps matches TRBD2 (5 bases). The length of the CDR3 is 16 residues. Trimming took 4 bases from V and 6 from J, leaving 19 bases between them. Germline lookup yields CDR1 MGHRA and CDR2 YSYEKL. CDR3 DNA sequence: TGCGCCAGCAGCCCCCCCACGGGGTTCGGGCTCAATGAGCAGTTCTTC. Translated: CASSPPTGFGLNEQFF.

In this sample, this clonotype turned up a few times. V usage is TRBV20-1 and J usage is TRBJ2-7; a possible D gene is TRBD2 (5 bases). With 5 bases removed from V and 3 bases from J, the gap between germline ends came to 11 bases. This CDR3 is 12 amino acids long. CDR1 is DFQATT, CDR2 SNEGSKA, per germline (reference sequence). CDR3 protein: CSAAGIGYEQYF. The CDR3 DNA is TGCAGTGCTGCCGGGATCGGCTACGAGCAGTACTTC.

This clonotype was picked up many times. J is TRBJ2-5 and V is TRBV12-3 or TRBV12-4; 7 bases are a match to TRBD2. After removal of 5 bases from V and 4 bases from J, the junction contained 4 bases not matched to a gene. CDR3 length equals 13 residues. The CDR3 loop is CASSGGDRETQYF. Written as DNA, the CDR3 is TGTGCCAGCAGTGGGGGGGATCGAGAGACCCAGTACTTC.

Many counts were recorded for this clonotype. The V and J genes are TRBV7-2 and TRBJ2-7; D possibly corresponds to TRBD2 (5 bases). The germline V and J ends were trimmed by 5 bases and 2 bases, with 7 bases remaining between them. Per germline, CDR1 SGHTA and CDR2 FQGNSA. CDR3 length equals 12 residues. The DNA for the CDR3 is TGTGCCAGCAGCCCTAGCCCCTACGAGCAGTACTTC. Protein: CASSPSPYEQYF.

The chain recombines TRBV7-9 with TRBJ1-4; 7 bases map to TRBD1. The CDR3 runs 15 residues. V lost 5 bases and J lost 2; bases outside the gene matches: 5. Germline assignment: CDR1 SEHNR and CDR2 FQNEAQ (reference sequence). The CDR3 sequence: CASSPRGRTNEKLFF. The CDR3 DNA sequence: TGTGCCAGCAGCCCCAGGGGGAGGACTAATGAAAAACTGTTTTTT.

This clonotype was observed many times. This chain joins TRBV18 and TRBJ2-5; the D call may be TRBD1 or TRBD2 (5 bases each). CDR3 length equals 13 residues. Looked up from germline, CDR1 is KGHSH and CDR2 is LQKENI. Trimming stripped 6 bases from V and 2 bases from J, with 10 bases between. In nucleotides, the CDR3 is TGTGCCAGCTCCCGGGACCGACAAGAGACCCAGTACTTC. This gives the protein CASSRDRQETQYF.

This clonotype was seen at least ten times. The chain recombines TRBV4-2 with TRBJ2-1; no definite D call. The V and J ends lost 0 bases and 2 bases respectively, with 11 bases between them. The CDR3 is 16 residues long. Germline CDR1 is LGHNA and CDR2 is YNFKEQ. The CDR3 here is CASSQEATNAYNEQFF. CDR3 nucleotides: TGTGCCAGCAGCCAAGAGGCTACTAACGCCTACAATGAGCAGTTCTTC.

V gene TRBV20-1 combines with J gene TRBJ1-2; 9 bases agree with TRBD1. Unmatched junction bases numbered 8, after V lost 0 bases and J lost 3 bases. CDR3 length equals 16 residues. Germline V lookup: CDR1 DFQATT, CDR2 SNEGSKA (reference sequence). For the CDR3, the DNA is TGCAGTGCTAGAGATGCCACAGGGGGCTCGGACTATGGCTACACCTTC. The encoded protein is CSARDATGGSDYGYTF.

This clonotype has ten or more counts. This rearrangement joins TRBV18 to TRBJ2-1, with D perhaps TRBD1 or TRBD2 (5 bases each). Trimming pared 5 bases from V and 14 bases from J, leaving 16 bases between. Germline V gives CDR1 KGHSH, CDR2 LQKENI. CDR3 length: 12 amino acids. In DNA, the CDR3 is TGTGCCAGCTCAACCGACTCCAGGGACGAGTTCTTC. Its translation: CASSTDSRDEFF.

This clonotype was seen ten or more times. The V and J genes are TRBV6-5 and TRBJ2-3; 10 bases match TRBD2. Germline V CDR1 and CDR2: MNHEY, SVGAGI. J lost 4 bases, V lost 7 bases, and 2 bases had no gene match. This CDR3 comprises 13 residues. The CDR3 nucleotides read TGTGCCAGCACCACTAGCGGGGCAGATACGCAGTATTTT. Protein: CASTTSGADTQYF.